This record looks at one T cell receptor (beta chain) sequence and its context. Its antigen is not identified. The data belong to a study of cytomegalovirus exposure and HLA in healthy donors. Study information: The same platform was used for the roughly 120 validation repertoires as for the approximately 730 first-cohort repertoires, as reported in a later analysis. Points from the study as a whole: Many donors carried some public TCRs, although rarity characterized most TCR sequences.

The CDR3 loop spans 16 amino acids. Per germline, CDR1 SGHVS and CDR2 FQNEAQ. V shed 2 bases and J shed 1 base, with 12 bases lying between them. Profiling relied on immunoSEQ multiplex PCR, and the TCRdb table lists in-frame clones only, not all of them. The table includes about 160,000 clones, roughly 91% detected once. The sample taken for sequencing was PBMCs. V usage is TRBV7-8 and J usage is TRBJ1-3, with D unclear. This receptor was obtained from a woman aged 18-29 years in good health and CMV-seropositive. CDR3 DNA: TGTGCCAGCAGCTTAAGTGAACAGAGATCTGGAAACACCATATATTTT. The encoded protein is CASSLSEQRSGNTIYF.